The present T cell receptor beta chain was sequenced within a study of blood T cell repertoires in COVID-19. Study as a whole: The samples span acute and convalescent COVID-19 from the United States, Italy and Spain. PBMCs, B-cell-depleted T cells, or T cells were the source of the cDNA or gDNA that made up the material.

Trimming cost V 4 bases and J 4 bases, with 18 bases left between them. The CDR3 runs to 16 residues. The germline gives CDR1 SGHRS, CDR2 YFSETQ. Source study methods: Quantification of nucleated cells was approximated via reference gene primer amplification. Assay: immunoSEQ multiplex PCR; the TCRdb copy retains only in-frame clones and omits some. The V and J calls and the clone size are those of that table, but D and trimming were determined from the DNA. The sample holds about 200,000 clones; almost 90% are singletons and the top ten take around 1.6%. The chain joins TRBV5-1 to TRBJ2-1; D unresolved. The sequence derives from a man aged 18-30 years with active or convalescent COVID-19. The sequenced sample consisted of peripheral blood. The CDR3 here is CASSPRSLQNYNEQFF. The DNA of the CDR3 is TGCGCCAGCAGCCCTCGATCGTTACAGAATTACAATGAGCAGTTCTTC.